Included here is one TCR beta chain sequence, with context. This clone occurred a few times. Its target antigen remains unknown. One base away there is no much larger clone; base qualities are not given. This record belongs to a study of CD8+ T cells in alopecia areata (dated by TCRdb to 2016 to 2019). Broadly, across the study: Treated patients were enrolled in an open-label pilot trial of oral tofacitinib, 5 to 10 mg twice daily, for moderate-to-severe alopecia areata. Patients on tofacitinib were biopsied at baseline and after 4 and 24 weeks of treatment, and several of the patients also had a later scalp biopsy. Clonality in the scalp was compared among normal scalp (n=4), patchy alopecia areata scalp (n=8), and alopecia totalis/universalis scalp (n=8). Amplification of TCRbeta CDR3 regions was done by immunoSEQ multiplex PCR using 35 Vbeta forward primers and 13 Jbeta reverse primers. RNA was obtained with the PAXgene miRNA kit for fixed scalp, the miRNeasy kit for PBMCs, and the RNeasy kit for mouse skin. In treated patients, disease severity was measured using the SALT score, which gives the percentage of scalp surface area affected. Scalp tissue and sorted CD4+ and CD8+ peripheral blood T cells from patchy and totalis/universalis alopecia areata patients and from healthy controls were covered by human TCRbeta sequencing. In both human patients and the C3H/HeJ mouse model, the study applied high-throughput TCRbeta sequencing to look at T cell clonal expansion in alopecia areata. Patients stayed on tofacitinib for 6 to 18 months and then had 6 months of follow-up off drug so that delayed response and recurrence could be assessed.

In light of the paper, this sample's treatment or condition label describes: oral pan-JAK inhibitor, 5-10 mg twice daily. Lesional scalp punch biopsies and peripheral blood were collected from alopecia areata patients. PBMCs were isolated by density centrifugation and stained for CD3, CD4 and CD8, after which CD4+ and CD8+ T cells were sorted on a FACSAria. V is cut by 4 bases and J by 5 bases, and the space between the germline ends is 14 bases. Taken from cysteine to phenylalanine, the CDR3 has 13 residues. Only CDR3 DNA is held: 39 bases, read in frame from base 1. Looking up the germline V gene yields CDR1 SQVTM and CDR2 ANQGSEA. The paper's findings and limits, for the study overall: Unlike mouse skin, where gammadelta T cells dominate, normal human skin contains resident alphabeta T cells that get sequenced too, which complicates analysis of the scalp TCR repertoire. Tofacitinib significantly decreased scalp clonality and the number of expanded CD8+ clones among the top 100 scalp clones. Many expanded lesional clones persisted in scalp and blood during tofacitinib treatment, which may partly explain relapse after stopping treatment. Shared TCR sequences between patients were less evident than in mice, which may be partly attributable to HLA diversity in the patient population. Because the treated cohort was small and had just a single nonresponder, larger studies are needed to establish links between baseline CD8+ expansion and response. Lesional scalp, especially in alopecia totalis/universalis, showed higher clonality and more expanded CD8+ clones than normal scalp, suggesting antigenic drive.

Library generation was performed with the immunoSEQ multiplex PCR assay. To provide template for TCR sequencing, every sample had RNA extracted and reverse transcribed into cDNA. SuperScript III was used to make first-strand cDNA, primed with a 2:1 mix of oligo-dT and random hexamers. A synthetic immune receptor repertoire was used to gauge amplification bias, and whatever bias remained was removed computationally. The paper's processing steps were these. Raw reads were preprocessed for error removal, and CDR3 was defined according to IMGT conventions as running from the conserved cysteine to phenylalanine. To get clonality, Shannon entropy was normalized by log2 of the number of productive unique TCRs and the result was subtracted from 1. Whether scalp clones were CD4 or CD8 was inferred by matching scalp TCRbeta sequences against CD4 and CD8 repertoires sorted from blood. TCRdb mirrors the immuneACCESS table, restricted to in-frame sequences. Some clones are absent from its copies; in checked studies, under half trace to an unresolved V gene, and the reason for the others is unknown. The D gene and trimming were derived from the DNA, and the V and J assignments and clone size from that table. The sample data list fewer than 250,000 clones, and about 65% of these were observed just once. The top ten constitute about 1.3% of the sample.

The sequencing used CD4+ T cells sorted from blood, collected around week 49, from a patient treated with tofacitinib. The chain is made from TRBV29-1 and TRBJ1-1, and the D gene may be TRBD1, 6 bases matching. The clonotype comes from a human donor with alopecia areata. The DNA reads TGCAGCGTTGCTCCAACCCAGGGGACTGAAGCTTTCTTT. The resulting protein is CSVAPTQGTEAFF.